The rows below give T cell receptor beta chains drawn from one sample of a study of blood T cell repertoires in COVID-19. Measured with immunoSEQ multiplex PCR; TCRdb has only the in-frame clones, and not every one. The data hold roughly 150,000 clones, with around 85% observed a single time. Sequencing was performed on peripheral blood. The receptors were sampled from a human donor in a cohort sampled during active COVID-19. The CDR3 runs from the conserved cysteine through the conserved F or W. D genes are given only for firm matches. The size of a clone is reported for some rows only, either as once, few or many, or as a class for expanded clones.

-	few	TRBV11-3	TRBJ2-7	TGTGCCAGCAGCTCGACGGAGTCCTACGAGCAGTACTTC	CASSSTESYEQYF
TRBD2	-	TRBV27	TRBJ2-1	TGTGCCAGCAGTTCAGGACTAGCGGGAGGGGTGACTCCGTTCTTC	CASSSGLAGGVTPFF
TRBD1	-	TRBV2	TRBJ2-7	TGTGCCAGCAGAGGGGACAGCTACGAGCAGTACTTC	CASRGDSYEQYF
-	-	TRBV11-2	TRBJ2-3	TGTGCCAGCAGCCGGCGCGGCTCTGCTAGCACAGATACGCAGTATTTT	CASSRRGSASTDTQYF
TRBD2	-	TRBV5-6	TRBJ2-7	TGTGCCAGCAGCCTAGGGACTAGCGGGGGGGTATCCTACGAGCAGTACTTC	CASSLGTSGGVSYEQYF
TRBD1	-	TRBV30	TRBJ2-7	TGTGCCTGGACTCCGACAGGGACCGAGCAGTACTTC	CAWTPTGTEQYF
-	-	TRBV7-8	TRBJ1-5	TGTGCCAGCAGCTTGGACACAGGGAAAAATCAGCCCCAGCATTTT	CASSLDTGKNQPQHF
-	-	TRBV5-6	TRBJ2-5	TGTGCCAGCAGCTTGCAGGGAAGTATGGAGACCCAGTACTTC	CASSLQGSMETQYF
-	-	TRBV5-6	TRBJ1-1	TGTGCCAGCAGCTCCGGGGGGGCTGAAGCTTTCTTT	CASSSGGAEAFF
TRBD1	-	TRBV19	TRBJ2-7	TGTGCCAGTAGCATTAACAGGGGGCTCAACGAGCAGTACTTC	CASSINRGLNEQYF
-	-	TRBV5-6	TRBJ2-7	TGTGCCAGCAGGTTCGCGCCAGGGGCCACCCCCTACGAGCAGTACTTC	CASRFAPGATPYEQYF
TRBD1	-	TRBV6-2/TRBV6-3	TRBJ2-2	TGTGCCAGCAGTGCAAAGAACCGGGACAGCGTGTTTTTGGCGAACACCGGGGAGCTGTTTTTT	CASSAKNRDSVFLANTGELFF
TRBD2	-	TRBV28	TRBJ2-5	TGTGCCAGCAGTTGGGGGGGAGGGCCCCAGGAGACCCAGTACTTC	CASSWGGGPQETQYF
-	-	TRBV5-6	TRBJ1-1	TGTGCCAGCAGCTTGGCCGTGCGGAGGTACACTGAAGCTTTCTTT	CASSLAVRRYTEAFF
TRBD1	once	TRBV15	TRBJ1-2	TGTGCCACCAGCAGACGACAGGGCCCTGTCGGCGGCTACACCTTC	CATSRRQGPVGGYTF
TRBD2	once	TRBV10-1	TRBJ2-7	TGCGCCAGCAGTGAGGGACTAGACAGTGGCTACGAGCAGTACTTC	CASSEGLDSGYEQYF
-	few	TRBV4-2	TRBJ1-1	TGTGCCAGCAGCCAAGGGGAGGGGCAAGTGAACACTGAAGCTTTCTTT	CASSQGEGQVNTEAFF
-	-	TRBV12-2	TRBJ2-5	TGTGCAAGTCGCTTAGACCGGGGGAGTCAAGAGACCCAGTACTTC	CASRLDRGSQETQYF
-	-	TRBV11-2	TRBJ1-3	TGTGCCAGCAGCTTAGATCATGTTTCTGGAAACACCATATATTTT	CASSLDHVSGNTIYF
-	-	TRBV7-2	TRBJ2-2	TGTGCCAGCAGCTTAGCGGGGGCCGGACGGGAGCTGTTTTTT	CASSLAGAGRELFF
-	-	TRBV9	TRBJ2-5	TGTGCCAGCAGCCCCAAAGTTGGCCGTGAGACCCAGTACTTC	CASSPKVGRETQYF
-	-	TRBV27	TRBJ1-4	TGTGCCAGCAGTTTATCTAGTAATGAAAAACTGTTTTTT	CASSLSSNEKLFF